The rows below give T cell receptor beta chains drawn from one sample of a study of blood T cell repertoires in COVID-19. Profiling relied on immunoSEQ multiplex PCR, and the TCRdb table lists in-frame clones only, not all of them. This sample yields hundreds of thousands of clones, of which 88% are seen a single time; about 3% belongs to the top ten. Sequencing was done on a sample of PBMCs or T cells enriched from blood (not recorded which). These receptors all come from a woman aged 45-59 years who had recovered from COVID-19. CDR3s include the opening cysteine and the closing phenylalanine or tryptophan. A D gene is named only where the DNA matches it firmly. Not all rows give a size; the values are once, few, many and, for expanded clones, a class.

TRBJ1-5 | NA | TRBV6-5 | NA | CASSSDRRNQPQHF | TGTGCCAGCAGCTCTGACAGACGCAATCAGCCCCAGCATTTT
TRBJ2-1 | TRBD2 | TRBV30 | NA | CAWSDKRRTSSYNEQFF | TGTGCCTGGAGTGATAAAAGGAGGACTAGCTCCTACAATGAGCAGTTCTTC
TRBJ2-1 | TRBD2 | TRBV18 | NA | CASSSLAGGYNEQFF | TGTGCCAGCTCCTCACTAGCGGGAGGGTACAATGAGCAGTTCTTC
TRBJ2-7 | NA | TRBV29-1 | NA | CSVSISDYEQYF | TGCAGCGTGTCGATTAGCGATTACGAGCAGTACTTC
TRBJ2-1 | TRBD2 | TRBV28 | NA | CASSLSSGGSYNEQFF | TGTGCCAGCAGTTTATCTAGCGGGGGCTCCTACAATGAGCAGTTCTTC
TRBJ2-1 | TRBD2 | TRBV19 | NA | CASTPPGTSVYNEQFF | TGTGCCAGTACCCCCCCCGGGACTAGCGTTTACAATGAGCAGTTCTTC
TRBJ1-3 | NA | TRBV14 | NA | CASSLGNTIYF | TGTGCCAGCAGTCTAGGAAACACCATATATTTT
TRBJ2-7 | NA | TRBV14 | NA | CASSKGADEQYF | TGTGCCAGCAGCAAAGGTGCGGACGAGCAGTACTTC
TRBJ1-1 | NA | TRBV24-1 | NA | CATSDPTTNTEAFF | TGTGCCACCAGTGACCCGACAACGAACACTGAAGCTTTCTTT
TRBJ2-5 | TRBD1 | TRBV3-1/TRBV3-2 | NA | CASSVYRGRQETQYF | TGTGCCAGCAGCGTATACAGGGGTAGGCAAGAGACCCAGTACTTC
TRBJ1-2 | NA | TRBV5-4 | NA | CASSLDSNYGYTF | TGTGCCAGCAGCTTAGACAGTAACTATGGCTACACCTTC
TRBJ2-3 | TRBD2 | TRBV5-1 | NA | CASSLGEGGVTDTQYF | TGCGCCAGCAGCTTGGGAGAGGGAGGGGTCACAGATACGCAGTATTTT
TRBJ2-7 | TRBD1 | TRBV28 | NA | CASRPGQGPSYEQYF | TGTGCCAGCAGGCCGGGACAGGGACCTTCCTACGAGCAGTACTTC
TRBJ2-5 | TRBD1 | TRBV28 | once | CASNDPGQGGETQYF | TGTGCCAGCAACGATCCGGGACAGGGCGGTGAGACCCAGTACTTC
TRBJ2-4 | NA | TRBV2 | NA | CASSEALQGTADKNIQYF | TGTGCCAGCAGTGAAGCGCTTCAGGGAACCGCCGACAAAAACATTCAGTACTTC
TRBJ2-1 | TRBD2 | TRBV20-1 | NA | CSASFTSVYNEQFF | TGCAGTGCTAGTTTCACTAGCGTTTACAATGAGCAGTTCTTC
TRBJ2-1 | NA | TRBV7-2 | NA | CASSLAQDGSGREQFF | TGTGCCAGCAGCTTAGCCCAAGACGGTAGCGGTCGGGAGCAGTTCTTC
TRBJ2-2 | NA | TRBV7-2 | NA | CASSLWTVNTGELFF | TGTGCCAGCAGCTTATGGACTGTGAACACCGGGGAGCTGTTTTTT
TRBJ2-7 | TRBD1 | TRBV6-5 | NA | CASSPAGGYSYEQYF | TGTGCCAGCAGCCCCGCAGGGGGTTACTCCTACGAGCAGTACTTC
TRBJ2-1 | NA | TRBV3-1/TRBV3-2 | NA | CASSQAPGYNEQFF | TGTGCCAGCAGCCAAGCCCCGGGATACAATGAGCAGTTCTTC
TRBJ1-5 | TRBD1 | TRBV9 | few | CASSADEGQGSSNQPQHF | TGTGCCAGCAGCGCGGACGAAGGACAGGGAAGTAGCAATCAGCCCCAGCATTTT
TRBJ1-5 | TRBD1 | TRBV27 | NA | CASSPKFYGTGNHQPQHF | TGTGCCAGCAGTCCAAAGTTCTACGGGACAGGGAACCATCAGCCCCAGCATTTT
TRBJ1-5 | NA | TRBV18 | NA | CASSPGATGNQPQHF | TGTGCCAGCTCACCAGGGGCGACAGGCAATCAGCCCCAGCATTTT
TRBJ2-1 | NA | TRBV5-6 | NA | CASSFGAGRGDEQFF | TGTGCCAGCAGCTTTGGGGCGGGACGGGGCGATGAGCAGTTCTTC
TRBJ1-5 | TRBD1 | TRBV6-5 | NA | CASNRQGLGNQPQHF | TGTGCCAGCAATAGACAGGGATTGGGCAATCAGCCCCAGCATTTT
TRBJ1-6 | NA | TRBV2 | few | CASSEMPMGAGTHDSPLHF | TGTGCCAGCAGTGAAATGCCTATGGGGGCCGGGACCCACGATTCACCCCTCCACTTT
TRBJ1-1 | NA | TRBV2 | once | CASSLQGSDTEAFF | TGTGCCAGCAGCTTACAGGGTAGTGACACTGAAGCTTTCTTT
TRBJ2-1 | TRBD2 | TRBV7-9 | NA | CASSPQRFSGRRDNEQFF | TGTGCCAGCAGCCCCCAGCGATTTAGCGGGAGAAGGGACAATGAGCAGTTCTTC
TRBJ2-5 | TRBD2 | TRBV6-1 | once | CASSGTWTSGSVGETQYF | TGTGCCAGCAGTGGAACCTGGACTAGCGGGAGCGTCGGGGAGACCCAGTACTTC
TRBJ1-1 | TRBD1 | TRBV5-5 | NA | CASSLTGGANTEAFF | TGTGCCAGCAGCTTGACAGGGGGGGCGAACACTGAAGCTTTCTTT
TRBJ1-2 | TRBD1 | TRBV28 | NA | CASSSGTGGLGYTF | TGTGCCAGCAGTTCGGGGACAGGGGGTCTTGGCTACACCTTC
TRBJ2-2 | TRBD2 | TRBV2 | NA | CASSEALIAGWPGELFF | TGTGCCAGCAGTGAAGCGTTGATAGCGGGATGGCCCGGGGAGCTGTTTTTT
TRBJ1-1 | NA | TRBV5-1 | NA | CASSLAGATEAFF | TGCGCCAGCAGCTTGGCAGGGGCCACTGAAGCTTTCTTT
TRBJ1-5 | NA | TRBV2 | NA | CASRGLSNQPQHF | TGTGCCAGCAGGGGCCTAAGCAATCAGCCCCAGCATTTT
TRBJ1-1 | NA | TRBV6-5 | NA | CASTLSGFSTEAFF | TGTGCCAGCACTCTCTCCGGGTTTAGCACTGAAGCTTTCTTT
TRBJ2-7 | TRBD1 | TRBV10-3 | NA | CAISPTGGASDEQYF | TGTGCCATCAGTCCAACAGGGGGTGCTTCAGACGAGCAGTACTTC
TRBJ2-1 | NA | TRBV2 | NA | CASMISPRDEQFF | TGTGCCAGCATGATCTCACCTCGGGATGAGCAGTTCTTC
TRBJ2-5 | TRBD2 | TRBV18 | NA | CASSPFQAGEGETQYF | TGTGCCAGCTCACCATTCCAAGCGGGAGAGGGAGAGACCCAGTACTTC
TRBJ2-1 | TRBD1 | TRBV5-4 | NA | CASSTRTGDIEQFF | TGTGCCAGCAGCACCCGGACAGGGGATATTGAGCAGTTCTTC
TRBJ2-6 | NA | TRBV5-8 | NA | CASSSTKTATSGANVLTF | TGTGCCAGCAGCTCCACCAAGACAGCCACCTCTGGGGCCAACGTCCTGACTTTC
TRBJ2-3 | TRBD1 | TRBV5-1 | NA | CASSIDRGTDTQYF | TGCGCCAGCAGCATAGACAGGGGCACAGATACGCAGTATTTT
TRBJ1-1 | NA | TRBV6-5 | NA | CASSLTGIPEAFF | TGTGCCAGCAGTTTAACAGGGATACCTGAAGCTTTCTTT
TRBJ2-5 | NA | TRBV6-2/TRBV6-3 | NA | CASSPTMGRETQYF | TGTGCCAGCAGTCCGACGATGGGGAGAGAGACCCAGTACTTC
TRBJ1-4 | NA | TRBV4-3 | NA | CASSQQGYEKLFF | TGCGCCAGCAGCCAACAGGGGTATGAAAAACTGTTTTTT
TRBJ1-6 | TRBD1 | TRBV6-1 | NA | CASSEPGQGRNSPLHF | TGTGCCAGCAGTGAGCCGGGACAGGGGCGGAATTCACCCCTCCACTTT